This T cell receptor beta chain derives from a study of blood T cell repertoires in COVID-19. About the study: Italy, Spain and the United States were the sources of the convalescent and acute COVID-19 samples. Sample material is recorded as cDNA or gDNA derived from T cells, B-cell-depleted T cells, or PBMCs.

In the authors' methods: Counts of nucleated cells, estimated from reference gene primer amplification, were obtained. The assay was immunoSEQ multiplex PCR, and TCRdb's table has in-frame clones only and misses some. For V, J and clone size, that table is used; D and trimming come from the DNA. The data contain about 290,000 clones, 89% of them singletons. The CDR3 length is 13 residues. The V gene's germline CDR1 is KGHDR and CDR2 SFDVKD. Trimming shortened V by 4 bases and J by 3 bases, and 8 bases separated the two germline ends. It was during active infection that Seattle patients were enrolled and then longitudinally followed.

The specimen was peripheral blood. This chain links TRBV24-1 with TRBJ1-1; a possible D gene is TRBD1 (6 bases). The clonotype was recovered from a woman under 40 with COVID-19, enrolled during active disease. The CDR3 nucleotides are TGTGCCACCAGTGAGGGGACACACACTGAAGCTTTCTTT. Its protein is CATSEGTHTEAFF.